The rows below give T cell receptor beta chains drawn from one sample of a study of cytomegalovirus exposure and HLA in healthy donors. Sequencing was performed with immunoSEQ multiplex PCR; in TCRdb, only in-frame clones are kept and a portion is missing. The data show some 130,000 clones, 60% to 80% seen once. Sequences were obtained from PBMCs. These receptors originate from a male donor in good health and CMV-seronegative. CDR3s include the opening cysteine and the closing phenylalanine or tryptophan. Fields, in order: D gene, J gene, V gene, clone size, CDR3 DNA, CDR3 protein. A D gene is named only where the DNA matches it firmly. For some rows the clone size is stated as once, few or many, or as a class when expanded; others skip it.

d_gene: NA; j_gene: TRBJ2-2; v_gene: TRBV4-3; abundance: NA; CDR3nt: TGCGCCAGCAGCCATCGCAGGCAAGATATCGCCGGGGAGCTGTTTTTT; CDR3aa: CASSHRRQDIAGELFF
d_gene: TRBD2; j_gene: TRBJ2-5; v_gene: TRBV5-4; abundance: NA; CDR3nt: TGTGCCAGCAGCTCCGGACTAGCGGGTTTCCAAGAGACCCAGTACTTC; CDR3aa: CASSSGLAGFQETQYF
d_gene: TRBD2; j_gene: TRBJ2-1; v_gene: TRBV7-9; abundance: NA; CDR3nt: TGTGCCAGCAGCTTAGGGGAGGGCAGGGACAATGAGCAGTTCTTC; CDR3aa: CASSLGEGRDNEQFF
d_gene: NA; j_gene: TRBJ2-1; v_gene: TRBV10-3; abundance: NA; CDR3nt: TGTGCCATCAGTGGAGATGGTAGCGGCACCCCCTACAATGAGCAGTTCTTC; CDR3aa: CAISGDGSGTPYNEQFF
d_gene: TRBD1; j_gene: TRBJ2-7; v_gene: TRBV6-6; abundance: NA; CDR3nt: TGTGCCAGCAGTCCCGGGACAGGACGCGGCGAGCAGTACTTC; CDR3aa: CASSPGTGRGEQYF
d_gene: TRBD1; j_gene: TRBJ1-3; v_gene: TRBV6-5; abundance: once; CDR3nt: TGTGCCAGTAAAGGACAGGGGGCATCTGGAAACACCATATATTTT; CDR3aa: CASKGQGASGNTIYF
d_gene: TRBD2; j_gene: TRBJ2-1; v_gene: TRBV6-5; abundance: NA; CDR3nt: TGTGCCACCAGGGAAACTAGCGGGGCCTACAATGAGCAGTTCTTC; CDR3aa: CATRETSGAYNEQFF
d_gene: NA; j_gene: TRBJ1-5; v_gene: TRBV30; abundance: few; CDR3nt: TGTGCCTGGAGTAACGGACATAGCAATCAGCCCCAGCATTTT; CDR3aa: CAWSNGHSNQPQHF
d_gene: TRBD2; j_gene: TRBJ2-3; v_gene: TRBV7-9; abundance: NA; CDR3nt: TGTGCCAGCAGCCCATCAGCGGGGGCCAATACGCAGTATTTT; CDR3aa: CASSPSAGANTQYF
d_gene: TRBD1; j_gene: TRBJ1-6; v_gene: TRBV14; abundance: NA; CDR3nt: TGTGCCAGCAGCCAAGAATCTGGGACAGGGAAATCACCCCTCCACTTT; CDR3aa: CASSQESGTGKSPLHF
d_gene: TRBD1; j_gene: TRBJ1-5; v_gene: TRBV7-3; abundance: NA; CDR3nt: TGTGCCAGCAGCTCAATACCTCCGGGACAGGGCGGAGGGAATCAGCCCCAGCATTTT; CDR3aa: CASSSIPPGQGGGNQPQHF
d_gene: NA; j_gene: TRBJ1-5; v_gene: TRBV6-1; abundance: NA; CDR3nt: TGTGCCAGCAGTGAAGTCGGGGGCAATCAGCCCCAGCATTTT; CDR3aa: CASSEVGGNQPQHF
d_gene: TRBD1; j_gene: TRBJ2-7; v_gene: TRBV9; abundance: few; CDR3nt: TGTGCCAGCAGCGTCGGGACAGGGGCGGGCTACGAGCAGTACTTC; CDR3aa: CASSVGTGAGYEQYF
d_gene: TRBD1; j_gene: TRBJ1-5; v_gene: TRBV5-1; abundance: NA; CDR3nt: TGCGCCAGCAGCTTGCGGCAGGGGGCCTTTCAGCCCCAGCATTTT; CDR3aa: CASSLRQGAFQPQHF
d_gene: NA; j_gene: TRBJ2-3; v_gene: TRBV5-1; abundance: NA; CDR3nt: TGCGCCAGCAGCTGGCGGGACAGTAGCACAGATACGCAGTATTTT; CDR3aa: CASSWRDSSTDTQYF
d_gene: NA; j_gene: TRBJ1-1; v_gene: TRBV6-5; abundance: NA; CDR3nt: TGTGCCAGCAGAAAAACAGGGAACACTGAAGCTTTCTTT; CDR3aa: CASRKTGNTEAFF
d_gene: NA; j_gene: TRBJ1-2; v_gene: TRBV5-5; abundance: NA; CDR3nt: TGTGCCAGCAGCCCGGGGGACGGTCTGAACTATGGCTACACCTTC; CDR3aa: CASSPGDGLNYGYTF
d_gene: TRBD1; j_gene: TRBJ1-1; v_gene: TRBV7-9; abundance: once; CDR3nt: TGTGCCAGCAGCTCTCCCACAGGGGAGAACACTGAAGCTTTCTTT; CDR3aa: CASSSPTGENTEAFF
d_gene: NA; j_gene: TRBJ2-3; v_gene: TRBV11-1; abundance: NA; CDR3nt: TGTGCCAGCAGCTTAGGTGTGTCTGCAGATACGCAGTATTTT; CDR3aa: CASSLGVSADTQYF
d_gene: TRBD2; j_gene: TRBJ2-1; v_gene: TRBV6-1; abundance: NA; CDR3nt: TGTGCCAGCAGCAAATGGACTAGCGAGGGGGTGGTCTTC; CDR3aa: CASSKWTSEGVVF
d_gene: TRBD1; j_gene: TRBJ2-1; v_gene: TRBV15; abundance: NA; CDR3nt: TGTGCCACCAGCAGAGGACAGGGGAGCGGTGAGCAGTTCTTC; CDR3aa: CATSRGQGSGEQFF
d_gene: NA; j_gene: TRBJ2-7; v_gene: TRBV6-1; abundance: NA; CDR3nt: TGTGCCAGCAGCGCAACAGGTTCCTACGAGCAGTACTTC; CDR3aa: CASSATGSYEQYF
d_gene: NA; j_gene: TRBJ1-1; v_gene: TRBV25-1; abundance: NA; CDR3nt: TGTGCCAGCACACCCGGCCTCGGGGATTACACTGAAGCTTTCTTT; CDR3aa: CASTPGLGDYTEAFF
d_gene: TRBD2; j_gene: TRBJ2-3; v_gene: TRBV27; abundance: once; CDR3nt: TGTGCCAGCCGCGAGCGGGGGGTTAGCACAGATACGCAGTATTTT; CDR3aa: CASRERGVSTDTQYF
d_gene: TRBD1; j_gene: TRBJ1-6; v_gene: TRBV2; abundance: NA; CDR3nt: TGTGCCAGCAGAGTCACAGGGGACCCTAATTCACCCCTCCACTTT; CDR3aa: CASRVTGDPNSPLHF
d_gene: NA; j_gene: TRBJ2-2; v_gene: TRBV5-4; abundance: NA; CDR3nt: TGTGCCAGCAGAGAGAGCAGGACCGGGGAGCTGTTTTTT; CDR3aa: CASRESRTGELFF